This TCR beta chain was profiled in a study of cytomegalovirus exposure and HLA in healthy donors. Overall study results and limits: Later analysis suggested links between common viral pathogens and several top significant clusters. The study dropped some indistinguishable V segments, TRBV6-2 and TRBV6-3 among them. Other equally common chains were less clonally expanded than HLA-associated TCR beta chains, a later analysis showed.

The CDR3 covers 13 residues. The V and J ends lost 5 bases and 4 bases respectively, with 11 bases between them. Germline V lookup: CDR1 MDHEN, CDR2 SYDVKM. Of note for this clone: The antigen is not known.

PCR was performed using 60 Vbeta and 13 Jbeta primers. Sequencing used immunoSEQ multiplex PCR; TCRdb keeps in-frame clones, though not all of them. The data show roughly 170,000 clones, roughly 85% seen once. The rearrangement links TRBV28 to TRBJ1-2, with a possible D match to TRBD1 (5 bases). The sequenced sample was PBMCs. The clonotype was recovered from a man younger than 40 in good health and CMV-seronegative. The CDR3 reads CASSTTAPYGYTF. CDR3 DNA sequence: TGTGCCAGCAGTACGACAGCCCCCTATGGCTACACCTTC.